Following are 32 T cell receptor beta chains from one sample sequenced in a study of blood T cell repertoires in COVID-19. Some clones are missing from TCRdb's copy, which holds only in-frame ones; the method was immunoSEQ multiplex PCR. The data contain approximately 250,000 clones, approximately 85% of them singletons. The specimen was peripheral blood. The receptors come from a man aged 50 to 59 with COVID-19, enrolled during active disease.

The rearrangement links TRBV3-1 (or the pseudogene TRBV3-2) to TRBJ2-3; D may be TRBD2 (5 bases). The germline V and J ends were trimmed by 0 bases and 8 bases, with 9 bases remaining between them. Germline loops: CDR1 LGHDT, CDR2 YNNKEL (reference sequence). The CDR3 is 13 residues long. The CDR3 reads CASSQEGGLTQYF. The CDR3 DNA sequence: TGTGCCAGCAGCCAAGAAGGAGGACTTACGCAGTATTTT.

This clone appeared once. The chain uses TRBV7-9 and TRBJ2-7; D perhaps matches TRBD2 (7 bases). Trimming took off 7 bases at V and 0 bases at J, with 13 bases between the two ends. This CDR3 contains 14 residues. From germline, CDR1 is SEHNR and CDR2 FQNEAQ (reference sequence). The CDR3 DNA reads TGTGCCAGCATGGGGGGGGCGTCCTCCTACGAGCAGTACTTC. This translates into CASMGGASSYEQYF.

This clone was counted between two and nine times. This sequence joins TRBV19 and TRBJ1-2; D call uncertain. The length of the CDR3 is 11 residues. Germline V lookup: CDR1 LNHDA, CDR2 SQIVND (reference sequence). V was pared by 6 bases and J by 4 bases, with 6 bases between. The CDR3 is CASRASYGYTF. In DNA, the CDR3 is TGTGCCAGTAGGGCAAGCTATGGCTACACCTTC.

The rearrangement links TRBV28 to TRBJ2-3; D unclear. V lost 6 bases, J lost 3 bases, and 10 bases lay in between. This CDR3 spans 13 amino acids. Germline V gene sequence: CDR1 MDHEN, CDR2 SYDVKM. CDR3 DNA: TGTGCCAGCAGGGCGGCTGGGACAGATACGCAGTATTTT. Its translation is CASRAAGTDTQYF.

The V and J genes are TRBV30 and TRBJ1-1; D remains ambiguous. The CDR3 length is 12 residues. Per the germline V gene, CDR1 is GTSNPN and CDR2 is SVGIG (reference sequence). V lost 1 base and J 3 bases, leaving 6 bases between the germline ends. CDR3 in amino acids: CAWSGVYTEAFF. The CDR3 DNA reads TGTGCCTGGAGTGGAGTGTACACTGAAGCTTTCTTT.

The rearrangement links TRBV2 to TRBJ2-3; TRBD2 might be the D (5 bases). The CDR3 spans 16 residues. V was trimmed by 6 bases and J by 2 bases, leaving 18 bases between them. Germline CDR1 and CDR2: SNHLY and FYNNEI. The CDR3: CASSQAWEQITDTQYF. The CDR3 DNA is TGTGCCAGCAGCCAGGCGTGGGAGCAAATCACAGATACGCAGTATTTT.

The CDR3 protein is CASSKVGQGVSNYGYTF. The CDR3 bases are TGTGCCAGCAGCAAGGTAGGACAGGGGGTTTCTAACTATGGCTACACCTTC. The chain is built from TRBV21-1 and TRBJ1-2; the table's D gene call, TRBD1, was not cross checked with the DNA. TRBV21-1 is a pseudogene segment. The CDR3 has 17 amino acids.

The chain carries TRBV7-6 and TRBJ2-3; the match to TRBD2 covers 10 bases. Germline V gene lookup returns CDR1 SGHVS and CDR2 FNYEAQ. The CDR3 has 16 amino acids. The junction had 8 bases not matched to a gene; V was cut back by 0 bases and J by 8 bases. This CDR3 is CASSLARSGGRATQYF. For the CDR3, the DNA is TGTGCCAGCAGCTTAGCGCGTAGCGGGGGGCGAGCTACGCAGTATTTT.

The V gene is TRBV28, the J gene TRBJ2-7, with 10 bases fitting TRBD1. V lost 4 bases, J lost 3 bases, and 3 bases stayed unmatched. Germline V gene data show CDR1 as MDHEN and CDR2 as SYDVKM. There are 14 residues in the CDR3. CDR3 sequence: CASSSDRGNYEQYF. In nucleotides, the CDR3 is TGTGCCAGCAGTTCGGACAGGGGGAACTACGAGCAGTACTTC.

In DNA form, the CDR3 reads TGTGCCAGCAGTTTATCTAGAGGCGTCGAGACAGGGGTCTACGAGCAGTACTTC. This codes for CASSLSRGVETGVYEQYF. The chain links TRBV27 to TRBJ2-7; 8 bases line up with TRBD1. This CDR3 has 18 residues. Trimming took 0 bases from V and 3 from J; bases not matched to a gene: 13. The V gene's germline CDR1 is MNHEY and CDR2 SMNVEV (reference sequence).

This chain connects TRBV7-3 to TRBJ2-2; TRBD1 aligns across 11 bases. J gave up 4 bases and V 6 bases, and 4 bases lay outside the gene matches. Germline values: CDR1 SGHTA, CDR2 FQGTGA. This CDR3 contains 15 residues. The CDR3: CASRSGQGGTGELFF. In nucleotides, the CDR3 is TGTGCCAGCAGATCGGGACAGGGGGGCACCGGGGAGCTGTTTTTT.

This clone was seen only once. V and J are TRBV18 and TRBJ2-7; D perhaps matches TRBD2 (6 bases). From germline, CDR1 is KGHSH and CDR2 LQKENI. This CDR3 has 15 amino acids. V was trimmed by 0 bases and J by 2 bases, leaving 11 bases between them. This CDR3 reads CASSPPRDGAYEQYF. The CDR3 nucleotides are TGTGCCAGCTCACCACCGCGGGACGGTGCCTACGAGCAGTACTTC.

The V and J genes are TRBV7-3 and TRBJ2-5; a weak D match, TRBD2 (7 bases). Germline CDR1 reads SGHTA; CDR2 reads FQGTGA. The CDR3 runs 16 residues. V lost 2 bases and J lost 5, with 18 bases in between. The CDR3 is CASSLLPRGAGETQYF. The CDR3 nucleotides read TGTGCCAGCAGCTTACTCCCTCGGGGGGCCGGGGAGACCCAGTACTTC.

The chain combines TRBV19 with TRBJ2-7; 11 nucleotides match TRBD2. The V gene's germline CDR1 is LNHDA and CDR2 SQIVND (reference sequence). This CDR3 is 18 amino acids long. After removal of 5 bases from V and 1 base from J, the junction contained 13 bases not matched to a gene. The CDR3 sequence: CASSESGTSGGLSYEQYF. The CDR3 DNA reads as TGTGCCAGTAGTGAAAGCGGGACTAGCGGTGGCCTGTCCTACGAGCAGTACTTC.

This chain uses TRBV19 with TRBJ2-1; 9 bases match TRBD2. The CDR3 sequence is 16 residues long. Germline CDR1 is LNHDA and CDR2 is SQIVND (reference sequence). Trimming at V came to 8 bases and at J to 1 base, leaving 9 bases not matched to a gene. CDR3 coding DNA: TGTGCCAGTTGTGCCAGCGGGGGGACTTCCTACAATGAGCAGTTCTTC. Its protein is CASCASGGTSYNEQFF.

This clone was recorded a few times. The chain has TRBV2 and TRBJ1-3; 8 bases align to TRBD1. Trimming cost V 3 bases and J 2 bases; bases outside gene matches: 6. In germline, CDR1 is SNHLY, CDR2 FYNNEI. The CDR3 length is 16 residues. The CDR3 region is CASSEDREAAGNTIYF. CDR3 bases: TGTGCCAGCAGTGAGGACAGGGAGGCGGCTGGAAACACCATATATTTT. Complete variable domain (other parts from reference TRBV2 and TRBJ1-3): EPEVTQTPSHQVTQMGQEVILRCVPISNHLYFYWYRQILGQKVEFLVSFYNNEISEKSEIFDDQFSVERPDGSNFTLKIRSTKLEDSAMYFCASSEDREAAGNTIYFGEGSWLTVV.

With respect to this clone: The identical CDR3 is also encoded by other nucleotide sequences in the sample. The V call is TRBV9, the J call TRBJ2-1, with TRBD1 matching over 9 bases. The V gene's germline CDR1 is SGDLS and CDR2 YYNGEE. The V gene end was trimmed by 4 bases and the J gene end by 3 bases; junction bases not matched to a gene: 2. The CDR3 consists of 14 residues. The CDR3: CASSPGQGYNEQFF. The CDR3 DNA reads as TGTGCCAGCAGCCCGGGACAGGGCTACAATGAGCAGTTCTTC.

The chain has TRBV12-5 and TRBJ1-2, with D possibly TRBD1 on 5 matching bases. The CDR3 is 13 amino acids. The germline V gene has CDR1 LGHNT and CDR2 FRNRAP. V was trimmed by 2 bases and J by 8 bases, leaving 12 bases between them. CDR3 protein: CASGLRPGSGYTF. Written as DNA, the CDR3 is TGTGCTAGTGGTTTGCGACCAGGGTCCGGCTACACCTTC.

Worth noting for this clone: Different DNA sequences within this sample yield the same CDR3. This chain joins TRBV3-1 (or the pseudogene TRBV3-2) and TRBJ2-7, with 7 nucleotides matching TRBD1. The V and J ends lost 4 bases and 6 bases, in that order; junction bases with no gene match: 0. CDR1 LGHDT and CDR2 YNNKEL come from the germline V gene (reference sequence). The CDR3 runs to 11 residues. The CDR3 nucleotides read TGTGCCAGCAGCCGGACAGGCGAGCAGTACTTC. Translation: CASSRTGEQYF.

The chain has TRBV5-1 and TRBJ2-3, with TRBD2 matching over 8 bases. The CDR3 runs 15 residues. Germline V gives CDR1 SGHRS, CDR2 YFSETQ. Losses at the gene ends were 2 bases for V and 0 bases for J; bases not matched to a gene: 2. CDR3 nucleotide sequence: TGCGCCAGCAGCTTTAGCGGGGCTAGCACAGATACGCAGTATTTT. Its translation is CASSFSGASTDTQYF.

The chain uses TRBV18 and TRBJ2-5; possibly TRBD1 for D (6 bases). The CDR3 is made up of 16 amino acids. Trimming pared 1 base from V and 5 bases from J, leaving 17 bases between. Germline CDR1 and CDR2: KGHSH and LQKENI. The DNA for the CDR3 is TGTGCCAGCTCACCACGAACAGGGAAGGGCGGGGAGACCCAGTACTTC. Translation: CASSPRTGKGGETQYF.

The chain combines TRBV19 with TRBJ1-1; possibly TRBD1 for D (5 bases). The germline CDR1 and CDR2 sequences are LNHDA and SQIVND (reference sequence). The CDR3 contains 15 residues. V was clipped by 5 bases and J by 4 bases, with 17 bases between them. The CDR3 DNA is TGTGCCAGTAGTTTTGGCCAGGGTGGATTCACTGAAGCTTTCTTT. Protein product: CASSFGQGGFTEAFF.

V gene TRBV9 combines with J gene TRBJ2-7, with 7 positions matching TRBD1. The J segment lost 0 bases and the V segment lost 4 bases, leaving 4 bases of the junction unmatched. Germline CDR1 is SGDLS and CDR2 is YYNGEE. The CDR3 loop spans 14 amino acids. CDR3: CASSPRQGSYEQYF. The DNA for the CDR3 is TGTGCCAGCAGCCCCAGACAGGGCTCCTACGAGCAGTACTTC.

This clone was picked up one time. The chain has TRBV5-1 and TRBJ1-6, with 10 nucleotides matching TRBD1. The V segment lost 4 bases and the J segment 10 bases; nucleotides outside the gene matches: 8. Germline V lookup: CDR1 SGHRS, CDR2 YFSETQ. The CDR3 length is 15 residues. The DNA for the CDR3 is TGCGCCAGCAGCCCGGAAGACAGGGGGCAGTCACCCCTCCACTTT. It yields the protein CASSPEDRGQSPLHF.

The chain uses TRBV27 and TRBJ2-4; D is ambiguous. V was pared by 3 bases and J by 0 bases, with 12 bases between. Germline V gene data show CDR1 as MNHEY and CDR2 as SMNVEV (reference sequence). The CDR3 extends over 16 amino acids. This chain's CDR3 is CASSLGSLLAKNIQYF. As DNA, the CDR3 is TGTGCCAGCAGTTTGGGCAGTCTTCTAGCCAAAAACATTCAGTACTTC.

The CDR3 DNA reads as TGTGCCAGCAGAAAGACAGGGACCACTGAAGCTTTCTTT. Amino acids: CASRKTGTTEAFF. This rearrangement joins TRBV25-1 to TRBJ1-1; 7 bases line up with TRBD1. J was trimmed by 4 bases and V by 6 bases; bases with no gene match: 5. The CDR3 is 13 residues long. Germline CDR1 is MGHDK and CDR2 is SYGVNS. The variable domain in full, completed from reference TRBV25-1 and TRBJ1-1, reads EADIYQTPRYLVIGTGKKITLECSQTMGHDKMYWYQQDPGMELHLIHYSYGVNSTEKGDLSSESTVSRIRTEHFPLTLESARPSHTSQYLCASRKTGTTEAFFGQGTRLTVV.

This rearrangement joins TRBV5-1 to TRBJ1-4; unclear D gene. The V end was cut by 0 bases, the J end by 4 bases, with 7 bases between. The CDR3 extends over 14 amino acids. CDR1 and CDR2 from the germline V gene are SGHRS and YFSETQ. CDR3 amino acids: CASSLGSRNEKLFF. As DNA, the CDR3 is TGCGCCAGCAGCTTGGGTAGCCGTAATGAAAAACTGTTTTTT.

The genes are TRBV2 and TRBJ2-4, with D perhaps matching TRBD2 (6 bases). V was cut by 9 bases and J by 5 bases, with 14 bases left in between. The CDR3 extends over 13 amino acids. Looked up from germline, CDR1 is SNHLY and CDR2 is FYNNEI. The CDR3 DNA is TGTGCCAGTCAACCTAGCGTGGAAAACATTCAGTACTTC. Protein product: CASQPSVENIQYF.

The chain has TRBV14 and TRBJ2-2; 12 nucleotides match TRBD2. J lost 4 bases, V lost 1 base, and 7 bases had no gene match. CDR1 is SGHDN, CDR2 FVKESK, per germline. The CDR3 has 18 amino acids. CDR3 in DNA: TGTGCCAGCAGCCAAGGACTAGCGGGGGCCTGGGGCACCGGGGAGCTGTTTTTT. This codes for CASSQGLAGAWGTGELFF.

The chain couples TRBV30 to TRBJ1-3; 7 positions match TRBD1. CDR1 is GTSNPN, CDR2 SVGIG, per germline (reference sequence). The junction had 2 bases not matched to a gene; V was cut back by 3 bases and J by 0 bases. The CDR3 has 14 amino acids. The CDR3 DNA follows: TGTGCCTGGAGACAGGGGAACTCTGGAAACACCATATATTTT. As protein: CAWRQGNSGNTIYF.

This clone was recorded once. The V and J genes are TRBV11-2 and TRBJ2-3; 8 nucleotides align to TRBD2. CDR3 length equals 16 residues. Germline V gene lookup returns CDR1 SGHAT and CDR2 FQNNGV. With V trimmed by 1 base and J by 1 base, 4 bases remained unmatched. The CDR3, as DNA: TGTGCCAGCAGCTTAGTCCGGGGGGGAGGCACAGATACGCAGTATTTT. It translates to CASSLVRGGGTDTQYF.

This clone occurred once. The chain uses TRBV7-9 and TRBJ2-7; TRBD1 might be the D (5 bases). The germline V gene has CDR1 SEHNR and CDR2 FQNEAQ (reference sequence). The CDR3 is 14 amino acids. V lost 1 base to trimming and J lost 7 bases, with 14 bases between them. CDR3 in amino acids: CASSLVQGVGEQYF. The CDR3 region has the DNA TGTGCCAGCAGCTTAGTTCAGGGTGTGGGGGAGCAGTACTTC.